The source of this T cell receptor beta chain is a study of blood T cell repertoires in COVID-19. Germline assignment: CDR1 MNHEY and CDR2 SVGEGT. Trimming took off 4 bases at V and 4 bases at J, with 10 bases between the two ends. The CDR3 runs 13 residues. The method was immunoSEQ multiplex PCR; TCRdb's version includes in-frame clones alone and lacks a portion of them. The data show 250,000 to 300,000 clones, with 81% seen just once and around 3.2% held by the top ten. Material for sequencing was peripheral blood. The clonotype originates from an older woman with active or convalescent COVID-19. V usage is TRBV6-2 or TRBV6-3 and J usage is TRBJ1-1; unclear D gene. CDR3 amino acids: CASSWPGVTEAFF. In nucleotides, the CDR3 is TGTGCCAGCAGTTGGCCGGGAGTCACTGAAGCTTTCTTT.